The 23 T cell receptor beta chains presented below share a single source sample, sequenced in a study of blood T cell repertoires in COVID-19. TCRdb's copy holds only in-frame clones and misses some; the assay was immunoSEQ multiplex PCR. The sample shows tens of thousands of clones, about four fifths of them seen only once. The sample was peripheral blood. The source of these receptors is a man between 65 and 85 years old who had recovered from COVID-19.

V gene TRBV6-1 combines with J gene TRBJ2-7; possibly TRBD1 for D (6 bases). The CDR3 contains 15 residues. From germline, CDR1 is MNHNS and CDR2 SASEGT. Deletions cut 1 base from V and 2 bases from J, with 12 bases between. The CDR3 nucleotides are TGTGCCAGCAGTGAAGACAGGGTTTCGACCTACGAGCAGTACTTC. This translates into CASSEDRVSTYEQYF.

V is TRBV7-2 and J is TRBJ1-2, with 9 nucleotides matching TRBD1. V gave up 5 bases and J gave up 5 bases; unmatched junction bases: 12. Germline assignment: CDR1 SGHTA and CDR2 FQGNSA. The length of the CDR3 is 16 residues. CDR3 in DNA: TGTGCCAGCAGCATCCGCTCGATTGACAGGGGGTATGGCTACACCTTC. It yields the protein CASSIRSIDRGYGYTF.

This chain uses TRBV11-3 with TRBJ2-3; 7 nucleotides align to TRBD1. The CDR3 length is 16 residues. With V trimmed by 1 base and J by 2 bases, 6 bases remained unmatched. Per germline, CDR1 SGHNT and CDR2 YENEEA. The CDR3 nucleotides read TGTGCCAGCAGCTTAGGAGGGGGCTTCCCCACAGATACGCAGTATTTT. It yields the protein CASSLGGGFPTDTQYF.

The chain couples TRBV10-3 to TRBJ2-7; the match to TRBD1 covers 9 bases. The CDR3 spans 14 residues. V shed 6 bases and J 7 bases; nucleotides not matched to a gene: 10. CDR1 and CDR2 from the germline V gene are ENHRY and SYGVKD. The CDR3 nucleotides read TGTGCCATCAGACCGACAGGGGGTGAGATAGAGCAGTACTTC. This gives the protein CAIRPTGGEIEQYF.

The gene calls are TRBV19 and TRBJ2-2; 9 bases match TRBD1. J gave up 3 bases and V 4 bases, and 12 bases lay outside the gene matches. CDR1 and CDR2 from the germline V gene are LNHDA and SQIVND (reference sequence). This CDR3 has 18 residues. The CDR3 DNA follows: TGTGCCAGTAGTACCGGGACAGGGTTTTTGGTAGACACCGGGGAGCTGTTTTTT. Its translation: CASSTGTGFLVDTGELFF.

V is TRBV11-3 and J is TRBJ1-6; D is perhaps TRBD1 (5 bases). Germline V lookup: CDR1 SGHNT, CDR2 YENEEA. The CDR3 has 15 amino acids. The V end lost 2 bases, the J end lost 7 bases, and 12 bases lay between the germline ends. Here the CDR3 reads CASSLSVQGNSPLHF. For the CDR3, the DNA is TGTGCCAGCAGCTTAAGCGTTCAGGGAAATTCACCCCTCCACTTT. The variable domain in full, completed from reference TRBV11-3 and TRBJ1-6, reads EAGVVQSPRYKIIEKKQPVAFWCNPISGHNTLYWYLQNLGQGPELLIRYENEEAVDDSQLPKDRFSAERLKGVDSTLKIQPAELGDSAVYLCASSLSVQGNSPLHFGNGTRLTVT.

The chain is built from TRBV12-3 or TRBV12-4 and TRBJ2-3, with D possibly TRBD1 on 5 matching bases. Trimming cost V 5 bases and J 6 bases, with 12 bases left between them. The CDR3 length is 13 residues. The CDR3: CASSGQRRDTQYF. CDR3 DNA sequence: TGTGCCAGCAGTGGACAACGACGGGATACGCAGTATTTT.

This chain uses TRBV6-5 with TRBJ2-3; 7 bases align to TRBD2. The V gene's germline CDR1 is MNHEY and CDR2 SVGAGI. J was trimmed by 11 bases and V by 3 bases; bases with no gene match: 8. This CDR3 contains 13 residues. The chain's CDR3 is CASSYPAGTKQYF. The CDR3 DNA is TGTGCCAGCAGTTATCCTGCCGGGACTAAGCAGTATTTT.

V and J are TRBV2 and TRBJ1-4, with a weak D call TRBD1 (5 bases). Per the germline V gene, CDR1 is SNHLY and CDR2 is FYNNEI. V was shortened by 2 bases and J by 0 bases, with 16 bases between the two germline ends. The CDR3 loop spans 18 amino acids. The CDR3 DNA sequence: TGTGCCAGCAGTGAAAGGAGTATAGGGGTTGCAACTAATGAAAAACTGTTTTTT. Translating gives CASSERSIGVATNEKLFF.

V is TRBV24-1 and J is TRBJ2-1, with TRBD2 matching over 13 bases. The germline CDR1 and CDR2 sequences are KGHDR and SFDVKD. This CDR3 contains 16 residues. V gave up 2 bases and J gave up 9 bases; unmatched junction bases: 6. The CDR3 nucleotides read TGTGCCACCAGTGATTCCGGACTAGCGGGAGTGAGTGAGCAGTTCTTC. Translating gives CATSDSGLAGVSEQFF.

J is TRBJ1-1 and V is TRBV27; a weak D match, TRBD1 (6 bases). Germline assignment: CDR1 MNHEY and CDR2 SMNVEV (reference sequence). The ends were cut back, 8 bases at V and 2 bases at J, with 15 bases in the middle. The CDR3 has 14 amino acids. The CDR3 sequence is CASGGHNLNTEAFF. The CDR3 nucleotides read TGTGCCAGCGGGGGACATAACCTAAACACTGAAGCTTTCTTT.

The chain carries TRBV2 and TRBJ2-7, with 8 bases fitting TRBD1. Unmatched junction bases numbered 9, after V lost 7 bases and J lost 4 bases. The germline V gene encodes CDR1 SNHLY and CDR2 FYNNEI. CDR3 length: 14 amino acids. This CDR3 is CASTHPGTGYEQYF. CDR3 bases: TGTGCCAGCACCCACCCTGGGACAGGTTACGAGCAGTACTTC. The whole variable domain, filled in from reference TRBV2 and TRBJ2-7, reads EPEVTQTPSHQVTQMGQEVILRCVPISNHLYFYWYRQILGQKVEFLVSFYNNEISEKSEIFDDQFSVERPDGSNFTLKIRSTKLEDSAMYFCASTHPGTGYEQYFGPGTRLTVT.

The chain uses TRBV5-4 and TRBJ1-4; 7 bases map to TRBD1. CDR3 length: 15 amino acids. Unmatched junction bases numbered 11, after V lost 4 bases and J lost 8 bases. Germline CDR1 and CDR2: SGHNT and YYREEE (reference sequence). This CDR3 reads CASSLMKDREEKLFF. The CDR3 DNA sequence: TGTGCCAGCAGCCTAATGAAAGACAGGGAGGAAAAACTGTTTTTT.

There are a few counts of this clone. The rearrangement joins TRBV11-2 to TRBJ1-4; D ambiguous. The CDR3 sequence is 14 residues long. V shed 1 base and J shed 0 bases, with 3 bases lying between them. CDR1 is SGHAT, CDR2 FQNNGV, per germline. The CDR3 spells CASSLGTTNEKLFF. The CDR3 bases are TGTGCCAGCAGCTTAGGTACAACTAATGAAAAACTGTTTTTT.

This clone occurred once. The chain couples TRBV7-9 to TRBJ2-3; D gene uncertain. Trimming pared 4 bases from V and 1 base from J, leaving 6 bases between. This CDR3 is 13 amino acids long. Germline V CDR1 and CDR2: SEHNR, FQNEAQ (reference sequence). The DNA for the CDR3 is TGTGCCAGCAGCTATACAGGCACAGATACGCAGTATTTT. Translated: CASSYTGTDTQYF.

The CDR3 protein is CASRDSINGYTF. The CDR3 DNA reads as TGTGCCAGCAGGGACAGCATAAATGGCTACACCTTC. V gene TRBV6-4 combines with J gene TRBJ1-2, with D possibly matching TRBD1 (6 bases). Trimming shortened V by 6 bases and J by 6 bases, and 11 bases separated the two germline ends. CDR3 length: 12 residues. Germline CDR1 and CDR2: MRHNA and SNTAGT.

The chain links TRBV19 to TRBJ2-7; 15 positions match TRBD2. This CDR3 has 16 residues. CDR1 is LNHDA and CDR2 is SQIVND in the germline V gene (reference sequence). V shed 4 bases, J shed 4 bases, and the junction held 5 bases outside the gene matches. The CDR3 here is CASSTQGTSGRYEQYF. CDR3 nucleotides: TGTGCCAGTAGTACCCAAGGGACTAGCGGGAGGTACGAGCAGTACTTC.

This clone turned up a few times. This chain joins TRBV5-4 and TRBJ2-3, with a tentative D call TRBD2 (5 bases). The CDR3 has 13 residues. The ends were cut back, 0 bases at V and 7 bases at J, with 9 bases in the middle. Germline loops: CDR1 SGHNT, CDR2 YYREEE (reference sequence). CDR3 amino acids: CASSLGGANTQYF. DNA for the CDR3: TGTGCCAGCAGCTTGGGGGGAGCGAATACGCAGTATTTT.

The chain employs TRBV5-1 and TRBJ1-4; TRBD1 agrees at 7 bases. The trim removed 3 bases at V and 5 bases at J, leaving 4 bases unmatched. This CDR3 spans 14 amino acids. Germline V lookup: CDR1 SGHRS, CDR2 YFSETQ. The chain's CDR3 is CASSSTGPNEKLFF. The CDR3 nucleotides read TGCGCCAGCAGCTCGACAGGGCCGAATGAAAAACTGTTTTTT. Full variable domain (missing parts from reference TRBV5-1 and TRBJ1-4): KAGVTQTPRYLIKTRGQQVTLSCSPISGHRSVSWYQQTPGQGLQFLFEYFSETQRNKGNFPGRFSGRQFSNSRSEMNVSTLELGDSALYLCASSSTGPNEKLFFGSGTQLSVL.

This rearrangement joins TRBV9 to TRBJ2-3; 10 bases fit TRBD2. Per the germline V gene, CDR1 is SGDLS and CDR2 is YYNGEE. The CDR3 is made up of 15 amino acids. Trimming removed 0 bases from V and 4 bases from J; junction bases left unmatched: 2. The CDR3 region has the DNA TGTGCCAGCAGCGTAGTAGCGGGGGGTCCAGATACGCAGTATTTT. Translating it yields CASSVVAGGPDTQYF.

This rearrangement joins TRBV28 to TRBJ1-5; D might be TRBD1 (5 bases). This CDR3 contains 12 residues. The V end was cut by 8 bases, the J end by 5 bases, with 10 bases between. CDR1 MDHEN and CDR2 SYDVKM come from the germline V gene. The CDR3 DNA reads as TGTGCCAGCGGGGGGGTGGATCAGCCCCAGCATTTT. Translated: CASGGVDQPQHF.

The rearrangement joins TRBV5-1 to TRBJ2-2; possibly TRBD2 for D (5 bases). Trimming stripped 2 bases from V and 4 bases from J, with 18 bases between. The germline CDR1 and CDR2 sequences are SGHRS and YFSETQ. The CDR3 sequence is 17 residues long. The CDR3 DNA reads as TGCGCCAGCAGCTTCCAGTCATCGGTTGCGGGCACCGGGGAGCTGTTTTTT. Translated: CASSFQSSVAGTGELFF.

This clone is a singleton in its sample. The gene calls are TRBV6-2 or TRBV6-3 and TRBJ1-4, with TRBD1 identical over 9 bases. V lost 3 bases and J lost 12; bases outside the gene matches: 2. The V gene's germline CDR1 is MNHEY and CDR2 SVGEGT. CDR3 length equals 12 residues. In DNA, the CDR3 is TGTGCCAGCAGTTATACAGGGGGCGAACTGTTTTTT. It yields the protein CASSYTGGELFF.